The entry below gives a single TCR beta chain sequence along with its context. Its antigen is not known. CDR1 is WNHNN and CDR2 is SYGVQD in the germline V gene (reference sequence). The CDR3 length is 12 residues. V was pared by 7 bases and J by 4 bases, with 10 bases between. The PCR used 60 Vbeta and 13 Jbeta primers. Methods used by the authors: Around 76 million unique TCR beta chains, some 9.9 million shared, were counted in a later analysis. Libraries were prepared by immunoSEQ multiplex PCR; TCRdb keeps only in-frame clonotypes and omits some of them. V, J and clone size reflect that table, while D and trimming were determined from the DNA. The sample gives roughly 97,000 clones, about three quarters of which show up once; around 6.1% is in the top ten. The source of the sample is a study of cytomegalovirus exposure and HLA in healthy donors. Points from the study as a whole: The authors excluded some V segments, including TRBV6-2 and TRBV6-3, as indistinguishable. When a later analysis was performed, an Asian-associated ancestry cluster reportedly had fewer N-insertions than the approximately 700-donor mean.

This rearrangement joins TRBV10-1 to TRBJ2-5, with D perhaps matching TRBD1 (5 bases). The sequenced sample consisted of PBMCs. This clonotype originated in a man aged 60-69 years in good health and CMV-seropositive. The CDR3 protein is CASTGKSETQYF. Here the CDR3 DNA reads TGCGCCAGCACAGGGAAATCAGAGACCCAGTACTTC.